This TCR beta chain is drawn from a study of blood T cell repertoires in COVID-19. In the study overall: Nucleic acid was either cDNA or gDNA, and it came from T cells, B-cell-depleted T cells, or PBMCs.

TCRdb keeps only in-frame clones here, not all; method: immunoSEQ multiplex PCR. The table lists some 370,000 clones, around 83% of them singletons. Germline CDR1 SGHNT, CDR2 YYREEE (reference sequence). V dropped 4 bases and J dropped 2 bases, with 20 bases sitting between them. The CDR3 has 17 amino acids. Participant ages covered about 18 to 100 years across approximately 25 US areas. The TCR was taken from a woman aged 45 to 65 who had recovered from COVID-19. Sequencing input: PBMCs or T cells enriched from blood (not recorded which). The genes are TRBV5-4 and TRBJ2-3; possibly TRBD2 for D (7 bases). The CDR3 spells CASSTRGLAVPTDTQYF. The CDR3 coding sequence is TGTGCCAGCAGCACCAGGGGCCTAGCGGTGCCCACAGATACGCAGTATTTT.